This record concerns one T cell receptor (beta chain) sequence. This entry is derived from a study of blood T cell repertoires in COVID-19. The wider study: Samples taken during acute and convalescent COVID-19 were collected in the United States, Italy and Spain. T cells, B-cell-depleted T cells, or PBMCs provided the cDNA or gDNA that served as material.

Sequencing used immunoSEQ multiplex PCR; TCRdb keeps in-frame clones, though not all of them. The top ten clones hold 2% to 2.5% of a sample with about 120,000 clones, about 78% of them seen once. Germline trimming cut 4 bases from V and 5 bases from J; bases unmatched to any gene: 7. The CDR3 is made up of 14 amino acids. This chain connects TRBV5-7 to TRBJ1-2; 8 positions match TRBD1. TRBV5-7 is an ORF, and what it does is uncertain. The sequenced sample consisted of peripheral blood. The TCR was taken from a man aged 70-80 years with acute or convalescent COVID-19. CDR3 DNA: TGTGCCAGCAGCCCAAGGACAGGGCGGTATGGCTACACCTTC. The encoded protein is CASSPRTGRYGYTF.